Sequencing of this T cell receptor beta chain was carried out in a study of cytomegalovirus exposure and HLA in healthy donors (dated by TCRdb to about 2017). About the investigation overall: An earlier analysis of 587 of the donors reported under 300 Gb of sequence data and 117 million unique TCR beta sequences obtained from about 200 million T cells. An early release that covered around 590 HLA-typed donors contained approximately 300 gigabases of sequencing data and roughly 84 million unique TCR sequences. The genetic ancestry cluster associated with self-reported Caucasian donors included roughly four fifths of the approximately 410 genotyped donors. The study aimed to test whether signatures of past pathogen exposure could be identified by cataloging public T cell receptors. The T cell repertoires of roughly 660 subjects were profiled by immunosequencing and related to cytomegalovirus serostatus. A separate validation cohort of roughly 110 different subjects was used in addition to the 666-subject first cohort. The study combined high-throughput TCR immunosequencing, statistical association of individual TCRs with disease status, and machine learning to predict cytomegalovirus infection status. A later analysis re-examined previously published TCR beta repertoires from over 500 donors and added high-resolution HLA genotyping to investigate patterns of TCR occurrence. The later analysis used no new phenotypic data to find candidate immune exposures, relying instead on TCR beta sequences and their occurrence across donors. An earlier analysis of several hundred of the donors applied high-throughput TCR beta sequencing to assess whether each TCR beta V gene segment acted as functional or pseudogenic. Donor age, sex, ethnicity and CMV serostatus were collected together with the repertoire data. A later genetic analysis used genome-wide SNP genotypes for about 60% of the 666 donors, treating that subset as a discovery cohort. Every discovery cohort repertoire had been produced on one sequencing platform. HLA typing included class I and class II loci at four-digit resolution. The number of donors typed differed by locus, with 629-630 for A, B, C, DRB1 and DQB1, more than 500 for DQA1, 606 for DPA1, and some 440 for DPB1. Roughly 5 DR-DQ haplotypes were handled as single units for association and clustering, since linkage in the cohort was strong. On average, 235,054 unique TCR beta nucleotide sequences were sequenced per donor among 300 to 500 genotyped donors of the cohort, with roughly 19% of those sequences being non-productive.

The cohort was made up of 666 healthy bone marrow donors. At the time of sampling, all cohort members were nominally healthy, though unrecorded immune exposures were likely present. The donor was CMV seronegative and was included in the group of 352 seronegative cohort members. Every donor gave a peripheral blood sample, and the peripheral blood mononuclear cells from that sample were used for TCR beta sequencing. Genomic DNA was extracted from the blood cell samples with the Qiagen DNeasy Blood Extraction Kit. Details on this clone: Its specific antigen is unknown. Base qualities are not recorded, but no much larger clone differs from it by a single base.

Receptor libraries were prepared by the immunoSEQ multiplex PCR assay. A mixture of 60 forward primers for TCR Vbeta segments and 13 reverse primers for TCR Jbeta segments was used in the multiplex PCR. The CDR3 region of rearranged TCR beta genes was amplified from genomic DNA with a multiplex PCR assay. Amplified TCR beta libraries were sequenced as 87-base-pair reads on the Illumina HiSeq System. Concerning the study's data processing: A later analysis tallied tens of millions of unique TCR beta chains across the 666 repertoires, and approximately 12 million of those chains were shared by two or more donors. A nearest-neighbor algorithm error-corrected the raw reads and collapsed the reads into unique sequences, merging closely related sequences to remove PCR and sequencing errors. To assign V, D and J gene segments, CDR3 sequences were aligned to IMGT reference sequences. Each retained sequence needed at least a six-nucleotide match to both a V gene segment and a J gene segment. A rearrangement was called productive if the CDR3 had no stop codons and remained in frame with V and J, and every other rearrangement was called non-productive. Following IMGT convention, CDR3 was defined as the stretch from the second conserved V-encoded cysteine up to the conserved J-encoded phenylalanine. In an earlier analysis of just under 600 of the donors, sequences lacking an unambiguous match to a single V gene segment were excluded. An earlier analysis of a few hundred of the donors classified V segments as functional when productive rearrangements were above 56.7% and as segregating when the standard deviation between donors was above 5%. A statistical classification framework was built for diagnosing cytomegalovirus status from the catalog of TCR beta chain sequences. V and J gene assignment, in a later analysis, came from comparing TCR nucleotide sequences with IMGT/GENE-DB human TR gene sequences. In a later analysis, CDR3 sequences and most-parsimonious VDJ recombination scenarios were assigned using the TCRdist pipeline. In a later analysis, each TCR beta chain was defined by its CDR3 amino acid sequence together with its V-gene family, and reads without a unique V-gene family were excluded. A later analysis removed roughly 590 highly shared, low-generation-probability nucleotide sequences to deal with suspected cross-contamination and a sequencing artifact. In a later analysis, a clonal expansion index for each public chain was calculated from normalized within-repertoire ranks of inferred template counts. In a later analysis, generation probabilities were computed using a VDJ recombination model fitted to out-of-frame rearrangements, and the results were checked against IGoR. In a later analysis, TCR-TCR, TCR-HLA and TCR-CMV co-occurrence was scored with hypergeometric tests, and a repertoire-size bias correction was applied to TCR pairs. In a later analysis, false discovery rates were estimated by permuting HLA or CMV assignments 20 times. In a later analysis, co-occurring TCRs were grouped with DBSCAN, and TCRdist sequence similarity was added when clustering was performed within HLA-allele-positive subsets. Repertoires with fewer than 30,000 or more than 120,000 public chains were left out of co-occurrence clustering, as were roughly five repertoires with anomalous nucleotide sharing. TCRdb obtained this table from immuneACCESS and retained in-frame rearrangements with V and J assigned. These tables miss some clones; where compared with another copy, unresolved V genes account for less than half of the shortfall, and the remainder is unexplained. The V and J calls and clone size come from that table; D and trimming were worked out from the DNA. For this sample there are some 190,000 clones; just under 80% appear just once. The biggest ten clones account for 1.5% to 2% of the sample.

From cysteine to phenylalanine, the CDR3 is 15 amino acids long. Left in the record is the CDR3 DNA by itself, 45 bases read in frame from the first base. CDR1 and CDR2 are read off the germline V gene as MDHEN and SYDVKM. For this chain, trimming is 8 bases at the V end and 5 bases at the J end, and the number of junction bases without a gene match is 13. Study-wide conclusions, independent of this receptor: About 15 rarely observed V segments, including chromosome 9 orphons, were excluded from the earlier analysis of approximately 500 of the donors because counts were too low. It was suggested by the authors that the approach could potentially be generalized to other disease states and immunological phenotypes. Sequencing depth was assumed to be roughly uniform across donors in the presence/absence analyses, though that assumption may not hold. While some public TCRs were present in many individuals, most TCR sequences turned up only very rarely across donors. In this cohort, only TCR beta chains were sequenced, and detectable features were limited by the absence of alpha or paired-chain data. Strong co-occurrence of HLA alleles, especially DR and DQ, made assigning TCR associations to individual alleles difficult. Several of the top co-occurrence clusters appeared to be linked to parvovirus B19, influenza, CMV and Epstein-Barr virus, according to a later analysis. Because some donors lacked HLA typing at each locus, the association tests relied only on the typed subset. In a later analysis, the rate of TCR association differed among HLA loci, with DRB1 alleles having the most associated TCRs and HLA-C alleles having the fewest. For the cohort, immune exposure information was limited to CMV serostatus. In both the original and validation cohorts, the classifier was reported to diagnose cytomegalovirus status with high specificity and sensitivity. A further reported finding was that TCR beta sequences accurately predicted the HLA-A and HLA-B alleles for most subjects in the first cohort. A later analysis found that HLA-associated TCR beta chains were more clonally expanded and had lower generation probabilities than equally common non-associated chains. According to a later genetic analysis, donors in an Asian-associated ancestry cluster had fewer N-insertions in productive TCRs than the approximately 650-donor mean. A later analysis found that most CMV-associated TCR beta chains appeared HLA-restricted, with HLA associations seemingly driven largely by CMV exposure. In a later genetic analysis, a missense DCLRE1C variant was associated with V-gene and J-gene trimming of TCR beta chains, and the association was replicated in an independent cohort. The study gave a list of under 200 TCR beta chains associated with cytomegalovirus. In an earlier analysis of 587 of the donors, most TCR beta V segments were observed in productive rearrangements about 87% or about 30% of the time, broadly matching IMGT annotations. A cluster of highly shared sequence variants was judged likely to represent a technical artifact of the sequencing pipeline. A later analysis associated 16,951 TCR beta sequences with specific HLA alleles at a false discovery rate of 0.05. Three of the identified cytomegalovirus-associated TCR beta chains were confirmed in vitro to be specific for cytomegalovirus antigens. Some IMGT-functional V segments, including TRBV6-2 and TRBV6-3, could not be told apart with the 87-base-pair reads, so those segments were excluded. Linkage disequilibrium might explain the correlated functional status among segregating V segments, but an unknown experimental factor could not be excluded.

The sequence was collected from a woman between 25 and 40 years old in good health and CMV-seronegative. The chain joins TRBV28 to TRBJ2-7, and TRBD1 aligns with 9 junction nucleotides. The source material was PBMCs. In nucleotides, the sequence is TGTGCCAGCCCTCCCGGGACAGGGCATAGGGACGAGCAGTACTTC. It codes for CASPPGTGHRDEQYF.